A single sample is the source of the 8 T cell receptor beta chains below, sequenced in a study of cytomegalovirus exposure and HLA in healthy donors. Use of 60 Vbeta and 13 Jbeta primers characterized the PCR. Repertoires were generated with immunoSEQ multiplex PCR, while TCRdb's copy carries only in-frame clones and drops some. Of 100,000 to 150,000 clones listed, about 68% are singletons. Material for sequencing was PBMCs. The receptor source for this set is a man aged 40-50 years in good health and CMV-seropositive.

The genes are TRBV5-6 and TRBJ2-7; D is unclear. Trimming pared 3 bases from V and 4 bases from J, leaving 11 bases between. CDR3 length equals 13 residues. The germline gives CDR1 SGHDT, CDR2 YYEEEE. This chain's CDR3 is CASSSTYEYEQYF. The CDR3 DNA is TGTGCCAGCAGCTCAACCTACGAATACGAGCAGTACTTC. The variable domain in full, completed from reference TRBV5-6 and TRBJ2-7, reads DAGVTQSPTHLIKTRGQQVTLRCSPKSGHDTVSWYQQALGQGPQFIFQYYEEEERQRGNFPDRFSGHQFPNYSSELNVNALLLGDSALYLCASSSTYEYEQYFGPGTRLTVT.

V is TRBV6-5 and J is TRBJ2-2; 8 bases line up with TRBD1. V lost 7 bases and J lost 5; bases outside the gene matches: 6. Germline assignment: CDR1 MNHEY and CDR2 SVGAGI. The CDR3 consists of 14 residues. CDR3 coding DNA: TGTGCCAGCAAAGGGACAGGTCGTACCGGGGAGCTGTTTTTT. Its translation: CASKGTGRTGELFF.

This chain uses TRBV5-1 with TRBJ2-5; TRBD2 aligns across 7 bases. This CDR3 region has 15 residues. The junction had 11 bases not matched to a gene; V was cut back by 5 bases and J by 4 bases. CDR1 is SGHRS and CDR2 is YFSETQ in the germline V gene. CDR3 nucleotides: TGCGCCAGCAGGCACGAGGGCGGGGGAGCAGAGACCCAGTACTTC. Translation: CASRHEGGGAETQYF.

The gene calls are TRBV5-4 and TRBJ2-7; a possible D gene is TRBD2 (5 bases). The germline V gene encodes CDR1 SGHNT and CDR2 YYREEE (reference sequence). Trimming removed 3 bases from V and 0 bases from J, with 10 bases in between. There are 14 residues in the CDR3. The CDR3, as DNA: TGTGCCAGCAGCTCCCCCCGGGACTCCTACGAGCAGTACTTC. It specifies CASSSPRDSYEQYF.

The chain couples TRBV5-1 to TRBJ1-1; D may be TRBD1 (5 bases). This CDR3 is built from 18 residues. In germline, CDR1 is SGHRS, CDR2 YFSETQ. V was cut by 1 base and J by 3 bases, with 22 bases left in between. The CDR3 reads CASSLKGGRAQLDTEAFF. In DNA form, the CDR3 reads TGCGCCAGCAGCTTGAAGGGAGGCAGGGCCCAGTTAGACACTGAAGCTTTCTTT.

The chain has TRBV19 and TRBJ2-7, with 8 bases lining up with TRBD1. The length of the CDR3 is 14 residues. Germline V gene sequence: CDR1 LNHDA, CDR2 SQIVND (reference sequence). V lost 6 bases and J lost 3; bases outside the gene matches: 7. This chain's CDR3 is CASRPGQDHYEQYF. The DNA of the CDR3 is TGTGCCAGTAGGCCGGGACAGGACCACTACGAGCAGTACTTC.

The chain carries TRBV11-3 and TRBJ2-7; D is unclear. Germline V CDR1 and CDR2: SGHNT, YENEEA. This CDR3 has 14 amino acids. Trimming removed 1 base at V and 0 bases at J, with 7 bases between. The CDR3 DNA follows: TGTGCCAGCAGCTTAGCGGGTCTCTCCTACGAGCAGTACTTC. Its translation: CASSLAGLSYEQYF.

The CDR3 region is CASSPGQGPYEQYF. Written as DNA, the CDR3 is TGTGCCAGTAGTCCCGGACAGGGGCCCTACGAGCAGTACTTC. The genes are TRBV19 and TRBJ2-7, with TRBD1 matching over 9 bases. The CDR3 covers 14 residues. V trimming: 5 bases; J trimming: 2 bases; junction bases outside the gene matches: 4. Germline V CDR1 and CDR2: LNHDA, SQIVND (reference sequence).